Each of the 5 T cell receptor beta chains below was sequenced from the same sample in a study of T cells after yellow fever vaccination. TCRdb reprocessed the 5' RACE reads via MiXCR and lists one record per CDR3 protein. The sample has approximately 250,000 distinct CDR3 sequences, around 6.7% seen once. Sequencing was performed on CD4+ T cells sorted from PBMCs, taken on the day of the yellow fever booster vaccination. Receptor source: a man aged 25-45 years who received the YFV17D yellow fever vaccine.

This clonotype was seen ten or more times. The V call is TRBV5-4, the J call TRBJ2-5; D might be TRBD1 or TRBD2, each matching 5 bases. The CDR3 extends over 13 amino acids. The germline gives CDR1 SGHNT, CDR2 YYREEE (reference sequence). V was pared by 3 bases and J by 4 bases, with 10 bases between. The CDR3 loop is CASSSTGGETQYF. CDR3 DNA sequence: TGTGCCAGCAGCTCGACTGGGGGAGAGACCCAGTACTTC.

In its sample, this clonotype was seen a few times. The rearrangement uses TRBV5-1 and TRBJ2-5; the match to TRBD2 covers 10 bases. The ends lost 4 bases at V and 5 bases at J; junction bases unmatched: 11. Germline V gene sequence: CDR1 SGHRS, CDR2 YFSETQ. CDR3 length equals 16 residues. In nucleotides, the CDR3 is TGCGCCAGCAGCGAGGGAGCGGGAGGGCCAGCGGAGACCCAGTACTTC. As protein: CASSEGAGGPAETQYF. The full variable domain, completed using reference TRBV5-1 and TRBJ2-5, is KAGVTQTPRYLIKTRGQQVTLSCSPISGHRSVSWYQQTPGQGLQFLFEYFSETQRNKGNFPGRFSGRQFSNSRSEMNVSTLELGDSALYLCASSEGAGGPAETQYFGPGTRLLVL.

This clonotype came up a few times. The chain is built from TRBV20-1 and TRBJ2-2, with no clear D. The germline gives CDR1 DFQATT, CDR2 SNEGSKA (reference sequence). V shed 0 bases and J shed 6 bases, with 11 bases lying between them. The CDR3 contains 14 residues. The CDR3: CSARDWGGSGELFF. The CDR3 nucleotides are TGCAGTGCTAGAGACTGGGGTGGTTCCGGGGAGCTGTTTTTT.

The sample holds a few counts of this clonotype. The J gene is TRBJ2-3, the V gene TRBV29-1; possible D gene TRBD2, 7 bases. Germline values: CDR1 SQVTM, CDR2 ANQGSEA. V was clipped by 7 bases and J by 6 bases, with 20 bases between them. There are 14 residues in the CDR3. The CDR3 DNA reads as TGCAGCGGTTGGTGGGGGGGGGCCCCCGATACGCAGTATTTT. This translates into CSGWWGGAPDTQYF.

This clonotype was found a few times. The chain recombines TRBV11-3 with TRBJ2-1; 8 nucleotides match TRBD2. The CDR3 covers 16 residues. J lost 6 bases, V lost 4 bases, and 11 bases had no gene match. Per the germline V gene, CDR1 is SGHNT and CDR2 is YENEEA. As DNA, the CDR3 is TGTGCCAGCAGCTCTGGGGGGAGCGGGAGTTTCAATGAGCAGTTCTTC. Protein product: CASSSGGSGSFNEQFF.